This is a list of T cell receptor beta chains from one sample in a study of blood T cell repertoires in COVID-19. The table came from immunoSEQ multiplex PCR; TCRdb's copy has only in-frame clones and leaves some out. The sample yields 95,000 to 120,000 clones, around four fifths seen once. The specimen sequenced was peripheral blood. The origin of the receptors is a woman aged 40 to 50 with acute or convalescent COVID-19. Both conserved end residues are part of each CDR3. Each record gives: V gene, clone size, CDR3 protein. A clone size is listed for some rows: how often the clone was seen (once, few, many), or a class if it is expanded.

v_gene: TRBV5-8; abundance: NA; CDR3aa: CASSLRIVTGVGDEQFF
v_gene: TRBV15; abundance: NA; CDR3aa: CATSRSPQGVSGNTIYF
v_gene: TRBV5-1; abundance: once; CDR3aa: CASSPSAYPGNEQFF
v_gene: TRBV6-2/TRBV6-3; abundance: NA; CDR3aa: CASSPGGGENEQFF
v_gene: TRBV20-1; abundance: NA; CDR3aa: CSARLGQAAF
v_gene: TRBV7-9; abundance: few; CDR3aa: CASSTKIKGQTDTQYF
v_gene: TRBV18; abundance: NA; CDR3aa: CASSPSHRDSSGNTIYF
v_gene: TRBV25-1; abundance: NA; CDR3aa: CASRFSLQETQYF
v_gene: TRBV5-1; abundance: NA; CDR3aa: CASSSPGQGTEAFF
v_gene: TRBV5-1; abundance: many; CDR3aa: CASSSRQGDSGNTIYF
v_gene: TRBV10-3; abundance: NA; CDR3aa: CAISPGGGAFF
v_gene: TRBV6-1; abundance: NA; CDR3aa: CASSASTGGGSSYEQYF
v_gene: TRBV7-9; abundance: NA; CDR3aa: CASSLNPENSPLHF
v_gene: TRBV9; abundance: NA; CDR3aa: CASSVGLGQYEKLFF
v_gene: TRBV4-3; abundance: once; CDR3aa: CASSQGLAGGLSEQYF
v_gene: TRBV11-2; abundance: NA; CDR3aa: CASSLGRSNQPQHF